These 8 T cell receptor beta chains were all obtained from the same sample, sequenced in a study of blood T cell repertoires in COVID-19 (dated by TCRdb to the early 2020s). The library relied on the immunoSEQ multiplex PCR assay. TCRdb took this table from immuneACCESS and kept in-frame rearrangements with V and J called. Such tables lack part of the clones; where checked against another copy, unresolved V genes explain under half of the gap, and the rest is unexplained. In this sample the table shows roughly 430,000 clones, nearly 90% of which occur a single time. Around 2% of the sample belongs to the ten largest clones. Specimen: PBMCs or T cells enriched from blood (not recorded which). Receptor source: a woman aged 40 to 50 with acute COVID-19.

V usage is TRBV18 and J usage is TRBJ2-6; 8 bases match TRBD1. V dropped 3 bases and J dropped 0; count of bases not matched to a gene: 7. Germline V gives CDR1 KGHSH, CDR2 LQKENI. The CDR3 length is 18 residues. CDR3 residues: CASSPKGQGNSGANVLTF. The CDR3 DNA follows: TGTGCCAGCTCACCGAAAGGACAGGGAAACTCTGGGGCCAACGTCCTGACTTTC.

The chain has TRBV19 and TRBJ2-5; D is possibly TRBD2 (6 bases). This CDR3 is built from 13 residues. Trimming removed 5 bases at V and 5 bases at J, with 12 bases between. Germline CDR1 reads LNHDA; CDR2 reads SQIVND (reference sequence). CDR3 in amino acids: CASSVTSRETQYF. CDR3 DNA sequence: TGTGCCAGTAGTGTCACTAGCCGGGAGACCCAGTACTTC. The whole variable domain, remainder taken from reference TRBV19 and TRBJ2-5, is DGGITQSPKYLFRKEGQNVTLSCEQNLNHDAMYWYRQDPGQGLRLIYYSQIVNDFQKGDIAEGYSVSREKKESFPLTVTSAQKNPTAFYLCASSVTSRETQYFGPGTRLLVL.

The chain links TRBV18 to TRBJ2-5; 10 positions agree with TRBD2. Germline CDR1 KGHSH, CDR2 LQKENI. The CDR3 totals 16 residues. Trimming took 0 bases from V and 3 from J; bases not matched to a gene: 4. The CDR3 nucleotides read TGTGCCAGCTCACCACCGAGGAGCGGGGGGGAAGAGACCCAGTACTTC. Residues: CASSPPRSGGEETQYF.

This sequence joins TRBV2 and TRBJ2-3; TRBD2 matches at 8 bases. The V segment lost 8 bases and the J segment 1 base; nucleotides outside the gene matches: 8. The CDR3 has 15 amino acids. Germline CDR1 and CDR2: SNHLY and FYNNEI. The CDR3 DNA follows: TGTGCCAGCGGCCTCAGCGGGGGACGCACAGATACGCAGTATTTT. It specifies CASGLSGGRTDTQYF.

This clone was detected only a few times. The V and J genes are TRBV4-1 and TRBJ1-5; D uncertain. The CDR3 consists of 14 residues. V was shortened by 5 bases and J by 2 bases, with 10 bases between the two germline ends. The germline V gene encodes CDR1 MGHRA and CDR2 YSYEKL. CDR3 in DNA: TGCGCCAGCAGCGACTCCGGTCGCAATCAGCCCCAGCATTTT. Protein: CASSDSGRNQPQHF.

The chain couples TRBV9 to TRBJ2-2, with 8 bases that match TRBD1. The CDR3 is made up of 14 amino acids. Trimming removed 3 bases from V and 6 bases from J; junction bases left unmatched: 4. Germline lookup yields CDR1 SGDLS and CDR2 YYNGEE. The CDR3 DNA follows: TGTGCCAGCAGCGGCAGGGGGCGGGCCGGGGAGCTGTTTTTT. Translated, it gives CASSGRGRAGELFF.

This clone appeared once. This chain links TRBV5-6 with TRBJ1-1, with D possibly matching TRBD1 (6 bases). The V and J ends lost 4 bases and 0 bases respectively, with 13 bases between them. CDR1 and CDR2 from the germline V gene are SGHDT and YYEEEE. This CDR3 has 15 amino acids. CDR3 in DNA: TGTGCCAGCAGCAACCAGGGACAAGTGAACACTGAAGCTTTCTTT. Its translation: CASSNQGQVNTEAFF.

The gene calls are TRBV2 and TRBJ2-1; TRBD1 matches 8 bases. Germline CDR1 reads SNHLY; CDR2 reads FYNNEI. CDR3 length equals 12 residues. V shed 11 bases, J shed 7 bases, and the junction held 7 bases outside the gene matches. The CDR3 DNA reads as TGTGCCGGCGGACAGGGTTGGAATGAGCAGTTCTTC. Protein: CAGGQGWNEQFF.